Below, 28 T cell receptor beta chains from the same sample are listed, as sequenced in a study of blood T cell repertoires in COVID-19. Assay: immunoSEQ multiplex PCR; the TCRdb copy retains only in-frame clones and omits some. Found here are roughly 200,000 clones, 90% of them singletons; the top ten hold approximately 0.62%. Sequenced: peripheral blood. These receptors were taken from a man aged 50 or older with acute or convalescent COVID-19.

The gene calls are TRBV19 and TRBJ1-2; D is unresolved. Germline CDR1 is LNHDA and CDR2 is SQIVND (reference sequence). V was clipped by 8 bases and J by 7 bases, with 11 bases between them. The CDR3 length is 11 residues. In DNA form, the CDR3 reads TGTGCCAGTCAGGTTTACGGTGGCTACACCTTC. Its protein is CASQVYGGYTF. The full variable domain, in which reference TRBV19 and TRBJ1-2 provide the parts outside the CDR3, is DGGITQSPKYLFRKEGQNVTLSCEQNLNHDAMYWYRQDPGQGLRLIYYSQIVNDFQKGDIAEGYSVSREKKESFPLTVTSAQKNPTAFYLCASQVYGGYTFGSGTRLTVV.

This chain joins TRBV9 and TRBJ2-5; 11 bases line up with TRBD2. This CDR3 is 16 amino acids long. V lost 2 bases, J lost 5 bases, and 8 bases stayed unmatched. Germline V gives CDR1 SGDLS, CDR2 YYNGEE. The CDR3 loop is CASSVGIAGGPETQYF. The CDR3 bases are TGTGCCAGCAGCGTGGGTATAGCGGGGGGGCCGGAGACCCAGTACTTC.

The chain is built from TRBV20-1 and TRBJ1-6, with 10 bases matching TRBD1. The germline V gene has CDR1 DFQATT and CDR2 SNEGSKA (reference sequence). The CDR3 loop spans 14 amino acids. Trimming cost V 3 bases and J 10 bases; bases outside gene matches: 6. This CDR3 reads CSASGTGDGSPLHF. The CDR3 coding sequence is TGCAGTGCTAGTGGGACAGGGGATGGATCACCCCTCCACTTT.

To note about this clone: Additional DNA sequences in this sample encode the identical CDR3. This chain links TRBV28 with TRBJ1-1; D gene uncertain. V was shortened by 6 bases and J by 1 base, with 3 bases between the two germline ends. This CDR3 has 11 residues. Germline V gene lookup returns CDR1 MDHEN and CDR2 SYDVKM. Here the CDR3 reads CASSRNTEAFF. CDR3 coding DNA: TGTGCCAGCAGCAGGAACACTGAAGCTTTCTTT. The whole variable domain, filled in from reference TRBV28 and TRBJ1-1, reads DVKVTQSSRYLVKRTGEKVFLECVQDMDHENMFWYRQDPGLGLRLIYFSYDVKMKEKGDIPEGYSVSREKKERFSLILESASTNQTSMYLCASSRNTEAFFGQGTRLTVV.

This clone was counted a single time. CDR3 in DNA: TGTGCCAGCAGTGACTTCCTTGGACAGGGGGCAAGCAATGAGCAGTTCTTC. As protein: CASSDFLGQGASNEQFF. The chain has TRBV6-4 and TRBJ2-1; 11 nucleotides agree with TRBD1. CDR1 and CDR2 from the germline V gene are MRHNA and SNTAGT. Trimming cost V 1 base and J 6 bases; bases outside gene matches: 8. This CDR3 contains 17 residues.

The chain is built from TRBV3-1 (or the pseudogene TRBV3-2) and TRBJ2-1, with TRBD2 identical over 10 bases. CDR1 is LGHDT, CDR2 YNNKEL, per germline (reference sequence). This CDR3 has 15 residues. Trimming at V came to 4 bases and at J to 5 bases, leaving 5 bases not matched to a gene. The CDR3 DNA is TGTGCCAGCAGCCGCGGGACTAGCGCTAACAATGAGCAGTTCTTC. It is translated as CASSRGTSANNEQFF.

This clone was observed once. The chain uses TRBV10-1 and TRBJ2-3; maybe TRBD2 (5 bases). CDR1 is WNHNN and CDR2 is SYGVQD in the germline V gene (reference sequence). CDR3 length: 14 amino acids. The V gene lost 5 bases and the J gene lost 8 bases, with 17 bases spanning the gap. CDR3 loop: CASSHPPGSGTQYF. Here the CDR3 DNA reads TGCGCCAGCAGTCACCCTCCCGGCAGCGGTACGCAGTATTTT.

This chain connects TRBV27 to TRBJ1-2, with no clear D. CDR1 is MNHEY, CDR2 SMNVEV, per germline (reference sequence). V dropped 3 bases and J dropped 7 bases, with 9 bases sitting between them. This CDR3 is built from 12 residues. DNA of the CDR3: TGTGCCAGCAGTTTGGAGGGTCGTGGCTACACCTTC. It is translated as CASSLEGRGYTF.

The J gene is TRBJ1-1, the V gene TRBV3-1 (or the pseudogene TRBV3-2); the D is unclear. Germline CDR1 LGHDT, CDR2 YNNKEL (reference sequence). The ends were cut back, 0 bases at V and 7 bases at J, with 9 bases in the middle. The CDR3 runs 13 residues. The CDR3 region is CASSQDRSGEAFF. CDR3 nucleotide sequence: TGTGCCAGCAGCCAAGATCGATCGGGTGAAGCTTTCTTT.

The gene calls are TRBV15 and TRBJ2-1, with D tentatively TRBD1 (6 bases). Trimming shortened V by 0 bases and J by 6 bases, and 21 bases separated the two germline ends. The CDR3 runs 18 residues. In germline, CDR1 is LNHNV, CDR2 YYDKDF (reference sequence). This chain's CDR3 is CATSREVGFAGAVNEQFF. Written as DNA, the CDR3 is TGTGCCACCAGCAGAGAAGTCGGCTTTGCAGGGGCGGTCAATGAGCAGTTCTTC.

The J gene is TRBJ1-3, the V gene TRBV12-3 or TRBV12-4; D gene uncertain. V dropped 8 bases and J dropped 2 bases, with 7 bases sitting between them. CDR3 length: 12 residues. The DNA of the CDR3 is TGTGCCAGCTTAATAGCTGGAAACACCATATATTTT. Translated, it gives CASLIAGNTIYF.

On this clone itself: Other DNA sequences in the same sample also yield this CDR3. The chain carries TRBV19 and TRBJ1-1; D is perhaps TRBD1 (6 bases). The CDR3 has 14 residues. Germline V lookup: CDR1 LNHDA, CDR2 SQIVND (reference sequence). V was trimmed by 7 bases and J by 1 base, leaving 13 bases between them. The CDR3 protein is CASNLQGGNTEAFF. The DNA for the CDR3 is TGTGCCAGTAACCTGCAAGGGGGGAACACTGAAGCTTTCTTT.

The J gene is TRBJ1-1, the V gene TRBV29-1, with unresolved D. The germline CDR1 and CDR2 sequences are SQVTM and ANQGSEA. The CDR3 has 15 residues. Trimming cost V 7 bases and J 10 bases, with 28 bases left between them. CDR3 protein: CSGRMANIYRERAFF. CDR3 bases: TGCAGCGGGAGAATGGCGAATATATATCGGGAGAGAGCTTTCTTT.

V is TRBV29-1 and J is TRBJ2-7; D uncertain. The CDR3 has 12 residues. Germline loops: CDR1 SQVTM, CDR2 ANQGSEA. V gave up 3 bases and J gave up 0 bases, with 6 bases separating them. The CDR3 DNA sequence: TGCAGCGTTGAGAACTTCTCCTACGAGCAGTACTTC. Encoded protein: CSVENFSYEQYF.

The chain joins TRBV14 to TRBJ1-2; maybe TRBD1 (6 bases). V gave up 4 bases and J gave up 2 bases, with 17 bases separating them. The CDR3 sequence is 16 residues long. The germline V gene has CDR1 SGHDN and CDR2 FVKESK. CDR3 nucleotides: TGTGCCAGCAGCCCGTCGTTACTACAGGGAAACTATGGCTACACCTTC. Its protein product is CASSPSLLQGNYGYTF.

This sequence joins TRBV4-2 and TRBJ1-2; 7 bases agree with TRBD1. The germline CDR1 and CDR2 sequences are LGHNA and YNFKEQ. The CDR3 runs 14 residues. The V and J ends lost 0 bases and 5 bases, in that order; junction bases with no gene match: 3. CDR3 DNA sequence: TGTGCCAGCAGCCAAGAAGGGGGCTCATATGGCTACACCTTC. It encodes CASSQEGGSYGYTF.

This chain links TRBV5-1 with TRBJ1-4, with TRBD1 matching over 9 bases. CDR1 and CDR2 from the germline V gene are SGHRS and YFSETQ. The V segment lost 2 bases and the J segment 7 bases; nucleotides outside the gene matches: 9. This CDR3 is built from 16 residues. The CDR3 sequence is CASSFSGGQGGEKLFF. CDR3 nucleotide sequence: TGCGCCAGCAGCTTTAGTGGGGGACAGGGAGGTGAAAAACTGTTTTTT.

The gene calls are TRBV28 and TRBJ2-3, with 7 bases matching TRBD2. The CDR3 spans 16 residues. Germline loops: CDR1 MDHEN, CDR2 SYDVKM. V shed 3 bases and J 4 bases; nucleotides not matched to a gene: 10. CDR3 loop: CASSFIAASGSDTQYF. In nucleotides, the CDR3 is TGTGCCAGCAGTTTTATAGCAGCTAGCGGATCAGATACGCAGTATTTT.

V and J are TRBV4-3 and TRBJ1-6, with D tentatively TRBD1 (6 bases). CDR3 length: 16 amino acids. Germline V gives CDR1 LGHNA, CDR2 YSLEER. Trimming removed 0 bases from V and 4 bases from J, with 10 bases in between. The chain's CDR3 is CASSQDQGIYNSPLHF. The CDR3 DNA reads TGCGCCAGCAGCCAAGATCAGGGGATATATAATTCACCCCTCCACTTT.

The chain links TRBV28 to TRBJ1-5; the D is unclear. CDR3 length equals 14 residues. In germline, CDR1 is MDHEN, CDR2 SYDVKM. Trimming shortened V by 5 bases and J by 4 bases, and 12 bases separated the two germline ends. CDR3 residues: CASSAIPKNQPQHF. In nucleotides, the CDR3 is TGTGCCAGCAGTGCGATACCTAAGAATCAGCCCCAGCATTTT.

The CDR3 loop is CASSFMGRLTEAFF. CDR3 DNA sequence: TGTGCCAGCAGCTTTATGGGCAGACTAACGGAAGCTTTCTTT. The chain uses TRBV7-9 and TRBJ1-1, with D unclear. CDR3 size: 14 residues. Germline CDR1 is SEHNR and CDR2 is FQNEAQ (reference sequence). V dropped 3 bases and J dropped 8 bases, with 16 bases sitting between them.

V is TRBV19 and J is TRBJ1-1; tentatively, D is TRBD1 (5 bases). Germline V gene lookup returns CDR1 LNHDA and CDR2 SQIVND (reference sequence). There are 12 residues in the CDR3. The ends were cut back, 3 bases at V and 5 bases at J, with 7 bases in the middle. The CDR3 sequence: CASSMGLTEAFF. CDR3 nucleotide sequence: TGTGCCAGTAGTATGGGGCTGACTGAAGCTTTCTTT.

This chain uses TRBV7-2 with TRBJ2-7; D is unresolved. Trimming left V 5 bases short and J 0 bases short, with 2 bases between. The CDR3 has 11 amino acids. Germline lookup yields CDR1 SGHTA and CDR2 FQGNSA. This chain's CDR3 is CASSLSYEQYF. The CDR3, as DNA: TGTGCCAGCAGCCTCTCCTACGAGCAGTACTTC.

This chain uses TRBV27 with TRBJ1-1; 8 bases are a match to TRBD1. J was trimmed by 8 bases and V by 8 bases; bases with no gene match: 13. The germline gives CDR1 MNHEY, CDR2 SMNVEV (reference sequence). The CDR3 has 14 residues. The CDR3 bases are TGTGCCAGCGGGCCTCGACAGGGGAAGGCGGAAGCTTTCTTT. This gives the protein CASGPRQGKAEAFF.

The chain links TRBV6-5 to TRBJ2-3, with unresolved D. CDR3 length: 14 residues. Trimming removed 11 bases from V and 3 bases from J, with 18 bases in between. The V gene's germline CDR1 is MNHEY and CDR2 SVGAGI. CDR3 in amino acids: CAHGAGSLTDTQYF. For the CDR3, the DNA is TGTGCCCACGGCGCAGGTTCTTTAACAGATACGCAGTATTTT.

This chain connects TRBV3-1 (or the pseudogene TRBV3-2) to TRBJ1-5, with D maybe TRBD1 (6 bases). V was pared by 0 bases and J by 4 bases, with 10 bases between. CDR1 and CDR2 (germline): LGHDT, YNNKEL (reference sequence). The length of the CDR3 is 15 residues. The CDR3 DNA follows: TGTGCCAGCAGCCAAGATCCAGGGGAGAATCAGCCCCAGCATTTT. This translates into CASSQDPGENQPQHF.

This chain links TRBV24-1 with TRBJ2-1; tentative D call: TRBD2 (6 bases). CDR3 size: 17 residues. Trimming cost V 3 bases and J 0 bases, with 14 bases left between them. CDR1 KGHDR and CDR2 SFDVKD come from the germline V gene. The CDR3 DNA follows: TGTGCCACCAGTGATCCGAATTACGGGAGCTCCTACAATGAGCAGTTCTTC. Amino acid sequence: CATSDPNYGSSYNEQFF.

V gene TRBV18 combines with J gene TRBJ2-5; no reliable D call. CDR1 KGHSH and CDR2 LQKENI come from the germline V gene. The V end was cut by 2 bases, the J end by 1 base, with 5 bases between. The CDR3 is 13 amino acids. The CDR3 nucleotides are TGTGCCAGCTCACCAGGCCCCCAAGAGACCCAGTACTTC. Its protein product is CASSPGPQETQYF. Using reference TRBV18 and TRBJ2-5 for the parts outside the CDR3, the full variable domain is NAGVMQNPRHLVRRRGQEARLRCSPMKGHSHVYWYRQLPEEGLKFMVYLQKENIIDESGMPKERFSAEFPKEGPSILRIQQVVRGDSAAYFCASSPGPQETQYFGPGTRLLVL.